This T cell receptor beta chain came from a study of regulatory T cells in long-lasting Graves disease (dated by TCRdb to the early 2020s). Describing the broader study: Antithyroid drugs had been taken for less than 3 months by newly diagnosed Graves' disease patients. Persistent Graves' disease patients were compared with newly diagnosed Graves' disease patients by peripheral blood TCR sequencing and RNA sequencing. The study took place in China and was registered as a clinical trial. TCR sequencing covered 13 persistent and 20 or so newly diagnosed Graves' disease patients, about 35 samples in total.

The receptor library was made with multiplex PCR. Sequencing instrument: Illumina HiSeq 4000. TCR beta libraries were built with iRepertoire HTBI primers and Arm-PCR amplification of CDR3 regions. PCR products were gel purified before sequencing. Processing in the source paper ran as follows. Gene usage analysis of CDR3 amino acid clonotypes used the 62 TRBV and about 13 TRBJ segments found across samples. COPE and FqMerger were used to merge filtered high-quality paired reads into contigs. BLAST was used to align contigs to the IMGT TRBV, TRBD and TRBJ reference genes, and CDR3 was defined following IMGT. Highly expanded clones were defined as clonotypes with a frequency above 0.1%. Shannon entropy served as the measure of repertoire diversity, while the Gini coefficient captured V-J evenness. A clonotype found in more than one individual was treated as public. The raw public data were reprocessed by TCRdb itself: fastp quality trimming at Q25, MiXCR clonotype calling, in-frame beta chains only. Each record represents a unique CDR3 protein, reported with the most common genes and DNA among its rows. V and J calls and clone size were set by TCRdb, not the authors. The sample includes around 420,000 distinct CDR3 sequences, with about 15% observed a single time. Roughly 7.7% of the sample comes from the top ten.

Reading the label with the study, this specimen's time point is: newly diagnosed GD, antithyroid drugs for less than 3 months. RNA was extracted from PBMCs in TRIzol for both TCR sequencing and RNA sequencing. The diagnosis of Graves' disease followed American Thyroid Association guidelines. Patients were recruited from an endocrinology department in Xi'an, China. From each patient, 7.5 to 10 milliliters of peripheral blood was collected into an EDTA anticoagulant tube. Ficoll Paque Plus density gradient separation was used to isolate PBMCs, and no further T cell sorting was done. An Agilent 2100 Bioanalyzer and agarose gel were used to check RNA quality, and a NanoDrop 2000 was used to measure RNA concentration. General findings and caveats noted by the study authors: Persistent patients shared more public clonotypes among themselves (around 2,700) than newly diagnosed patients did (approximately 970). The small sample size was acknowledged by the authors as a limitation that may reduce accuracy. Sequencing and analysis were limited to the TCR beta chain. TRBV28, TRBJ1-2 and TRBJ2-5 were preferentially used in persistent disease, while TRBV20-1 and TRBJ2-1 were favored in newly diagnosed disease. Compared with newly diagnosed patients, persistent Graves' disease patients had lower TCR Shannon entropy and fewer highly expanded clones, which suggests clonal expansion. Because the primary lesion, thyroid tissue, could not be accessed, the study looked at peripheral blood alone.

In the case of this clonotype: The antigen it binds to is not known. No base qualities exist here, and no much larger clone lies one base off it.

The CDR3, from cysteine to phenylalanine, totals 17 residues. Kept here is only the CDR3 DNA, which spans 51 bases and is read in frame from base 1. V is shortened by 0 bases, J by 1 base, and the region joining them spans 13 bases. CDR1 and CDR2 are drawn from the germline V gene (reference sequence): LGHDT, YNNKEL. These sequences were also reported in another study, on T cells in Graves' hyperthyroidism and ophthalmopathy. The second paper states: Stable Graves' hyperthyroidism was defined as the absence of progression to ophthalmopathy over 18 months of follow-up. The hyperthyroidism patients were between 18 and 65 years old and newly diagnosed, with a disease duration of less than 2 months. Patients with uncontrolled infections, other autoimmune diseases, pregnancy or lactation were excluded. Diagnoses relied on clinical symptoms, serum thyroxine and TRAb, thyroid ultrasound and orbital computed tomography. The TCR CDR3 was subjected to a first round of RT-PCR using the HTBI primer set and the Qiagen OneStep RT-PCR kit. Most expanded thyroid clonotypes (frequency above 0.001) were also found in blood, which suggests that blood repertoires may mirror thyroid immune responses. In cross-validation, a model built on a 13 V-J signature told ophthalmopathy apart from stable hyperthyroidism with 87.88% sensitivity and roughly 83% specificity, and in testing the same model reached 80%/75%. In validation, the model predicted progression to ophthalmopathy with approximately 71% sensitivity and 72.22% specificity, a median of approximately 6.7 months before onset. To identify TCR V-J signatures that set the groups apart, the researchers used a discovery cohort of 100 or so patients, made up of roughly 45 with Graves' ophthalmopathy and some 56 with stable Graves' hyperthyroidism. Prospective prediction of ophthalmopathy was tested in an independent validation cohort of approximately 18 hyperthyroidism patients and some 17 patients who later progressed to ophthalmopathy. The 100 discovery patients were randomly split 7:3 into training and test sets. Thyroid tissue and blood T-cell repertoires from several Graves' hyperthyroidism patients were also compared in the study. Once sampling was done, hyperthyroidism patients were given methimazole at a starting dose of 30 mg daily, whereas ophthalmopathy patients were given high-dose intravenous methylprednisolone. Libraries were constructed in a second round of multiplex PCR, after which size selection and purification were carried out. Libraries were sequenced paired-end with 100 bp reads on an Illumina HiSeq2000. SOAPnuke was used to process the raw data, throwing out any read that contained adapters or uncalled bases, had a mean Phred below 15, or lacked an exact constant-primer or identifier match. COPE v1.2.5 was used to merge high-quality paired reads, and clonotypes were defined as unique nucleotide sequences. Clonotypes were aligned to IMGT TRBV, TRBD and TRBJ reference segments using MiTCR v1.1. The analysis included only V-J combinations with a frequency above 0.0001, which together covered about 99% of the repertoires. The TCS score was defined as the ratio of F50 (clonal expansion) to E x V (chaos), calculated using BLOSUM62-based TCRdist between CDR3 peptides within each V-J. Welch's t-statistics and random forest reduced fewer than 600 V-J features to about 12, which were used in a naive Bayes classifier (R e1071). No statistical method was used to fix the sample size in advance, and group allocation was not hidden from the investigators. The paper reports TCR Vbeta CDR3 sequencing of about 140 peripheral blood samples: around 45 ophthalmopathy, under 80 hyperthyroidism and roughly 17 progressor patients.

The source of this sequence is a woman in her forties with Graves disease. Donor details come from another sample of the same person, matched by shared clones. Sequenced here: peripheral blood mononuclear cells (PBMCs), sampled at new diagnosis, from a patient treated with antithyroid drugs. The rearrangement combines TRBV3-1 with TRBJ2-1; no D gene can be assigned with confidence. The base sequence is TGTGCCAGCAGCCAAGATAAAGATATAAAGTCCTACAATGAGCAGTTCTTC. The resulting protein is CASSQDKDIKSYNEQFF.